Listed below are T cell receptor beta chains from one sample, sequenced in a study of PD-1 blockade in mismatch repair-deficient tumors. No antigens are known for them. The table came from immunoSEQ multiplex PCR; TCRdb's copy has only in-frame clones and leaves some out. The repertoire holds approximately 10,000 clones, with roughly nine tenths as singletons. This specimen was cells cultured in vitro, taken from a patient treated with pembrolizumab. Receptors originate from an adult with mismatch repair-deficient cancer. CDR3s include the opening cysteine and the closing phenylalanine or tryptophan. The D gene is left open where the match is weak. Rows may omit the clone size; those that give it use once, few, many or a size class.

TRBV7-8,TRBD1,TRBJ1-2,.,CASSSQGIYGYTF,TGTGCCAGCAGCTCACAGGGGATTTATGGCTACACCTTC
TRBV7-2,.,TRBJ1-3,.,CASSLGLQGNTIYF,TGTGCCAGCAGCTTGGGACTGCAAGGAAACACCATATATTTT
TRBV28,.,TRBJ2-3,once,CASSPDRGPDTQYF,TGTGCCAGCAGTCCCGACCGGGGACCAGATACGCAGTATTTT
TRBV9,.,TRBJ1-1,.,CASSVGADGAFF,TGTGCCAGCAGCGTAGGGGCGGATGGAGCTTTCTTT
TRBV5-6,TRBD1,TRBJ2-1,.,CASSPPTGGNEQFF,TGTGCCAGCAGCCCCCCTACAGGGGGCAATGAGCAGTTCTTC
TRBV4-1,TRBD1,TRBJ2-4,.,CASSQPGQGALFQYF,TGCGCCAGCAGCCAACCGGGACAGGGGGCGTTATTCCAGTACTTC
TRBV5-5,TRBD1,TRBJ2-1,.,CASSPGQGVDNEQFF,TGTGCCAGCAGCCCCGGACAGGGGGTGGACAATGAGCAGTTCTTC
TRBV5-4,.,TRBJ1-1,.,CASSLGRNTEAFF,TGTGCCAGCAGCTTGGGCCGGAACACTGAAGCTTTCTTT
TRBV5-1,.,TRBJ1-2,once,CASSSTVSYGYTF,TGCGCCAGCAGCTCGACGGTTTCGTATGGCTACACCTTC
TRBV6-1,.,TRBJ1-1,.,CASRDGVAAFF,TGTGCCAGCAGAGACGGGGTCGCTGCTTTCTTT
TRBV19,TRBD2,TRBJ2-7,.,CASAPPGTSVDEQYF,TGTGCCAGTGCACCCCCGGGGACTAGTGTAGACGAGCAGTACTTC
TRBV5-4,.,TRBJ1-4,.,CASSLAGNEKLFF,TGTGCCAGCAGCTTGGCCGGAAATGAAAAACTGTTTTTT
TRBV19,TRBD1,TRBJ1-1,.,CASTIKGTGVNTEAFF,TGTGCCAGTACCATCAAGGGGACAGGAGTTAACACTGAAGCTTTCTTT
TRBV15,.,TRBJ2-3,.,CATSRLQGADTQYF,TGTGCCACCAGCAGACTCCAGGGTGCAGATACGCAGTATTTT
TRBV2,.,TRBJ2-1,.,CASSRDESSYNEQFF,TGTGCCAGCAGCCGGGACGAAAGCTCCTACAATGAGCAGTTCTTC
TRBV5-5,.,TRBJ2-1,.,CASSLLAAANNEQFF,TGTGCCAGCAGCTTATTAGCGGCAGCGAACAATGAGCAGTTCTTC
TRBV14,.,TRBJ1-1,.,CASSQILGVAEAFF,TGTGCCAGCAGCCAAATTCTGGGTGTTGCTGAAGCTTTCTTT
TRBV18,.,TRBJ2-5,once,CASSPPNTQATQYF,TGTGCCAGCTCACCCCCCAATACCCAAGCGACCCAGTACTTC
TRBV2,TRBD1,TRBJ1-1,.,CASSENPGQGTEAFF,TGTGCCAGCAGTGAAAATCCCGGACAGGGTACTGAAGCTTTCTTT
TRBV11-3,TRBD2,TRBJ2-1,.,CATTLAGVSNNEQFF,TGTGCCACCACACTAGCGGGAGTATCCAACAATGAGCAGTTCTTC
TRBV30,TRBD1,TRBJ1-2,.,CASAPSGQLYGYTF,TGTGCCTCTGCCCCCTCGGGACAGCTATATGGCTACACCTTC
TRBV21-1,.,TRBJ2-2,once,CASSKLSGGTGHTGELFF,TGTGCCAGCAGCAAACTAAGTGGGGGGACAGGCCACACCGGGGAGCTGTTTTTT
TRBV10-3,TRBD2,TRBJ2-7,.,CATQPGLAESSSYEQYF,TGTGCCACACAACCGGGACTAGCGGAGAGCAGCTCCTACGAGCAGTACTTC
TRBV27,.,TRBJ2-1,.,CASSPGVPYNEQFF,TGTGCCAGCAGTCCTGGAGTTCCTTACAATGAGCAGTTCTTC
TRBV29-1,.,TRBJ2-5,.,CSVQTGPLQETQYF,TGCAGCGTCCAGACAGGCCCCCTACAAGAGACCCAGTACTTC
TRBV29-1,TRBD1,TRBJ2-3,.,CSVNPGQGPDTQYF,TGCAGCGTCAATCCGGGACAGGGTCCAGATACGCAGTATTTT